The 17 T cell receptor beta chains below come from one sample, sequenced in a study of long-term antiretroviral therapy in people with HIV. immunoSEQ v3.0 was run at survey level. Profiled with immunoSEQ multiplex PCR; TCRdb holds only in-frame clones, not every one. The data show some 45,000 clones, about nine tenths seen once. The starting material was unsorted PBMCs, obtained 0.1 years before starting antiretroviral therapy. The receptor set was obtained from a woman aged 45-65 years with HIV.

This chain joins TRBV10-3 and TRBJ2-3; D is tentatively TRBD1 or TRBD2 (5 bases each). The V gene lost 3 bases and the J gene lost 2 bases, with 15 bases spanning the gap. The CDR3 runs to 16 residues. Germline CDR1 ENHRY, CDR2 SYGVKD. The CDR3, as DNA: TGTGCCATCAGTGAATATGGTGGGACCAACACAGATACGCAGTATTTT. It codes for CAISEYGGTNTDTQYF.

The rearrangement joins TRBV5-1 to TRBJ2-1; TRBD1 matches 8 bases. The germline V gene has CDR1 SGHRS and CDR2 YFSETQ. Trimming removed 0 bases from V and 7 bases from J; junction bases left unmatched: 3. The CDR3 consists of 14 residues. The CDR3 region has the DNA TGCGCCAGCAGCTTGGGTCAGGGGGCGAATGAGCAGTTCTTC. Amino acids: CASSLGQGANEQFF. The full variable domain, its missing parts supplied by reference TRBV5-1 and TRBJ2-1, is KAGVTQTPRYLIKTRGQQVTLSCSPISGHRSVSWYQQTPGQGLQFLFEYFSETQRNKGNFPGRFSGRQFSNSRSEMNVSTLELGDSALYLCASSLGQGANEQFFGPGTRLTVL.

This sequence joins TRBV5-4 and TRBJ2-1, with 8 bases lining up with TRBD2. CDR1 and CDR2 from the germline V gene are SGHNT and YYREEE (reference sequence). The CDR3 runs 13 residues. V dropped 3 bases and J dropped 6; count of bases not matched to a gene: 2. CDR3 coding DNA: TGTGCCAGCAGCTCGGGGGGGGCCAATGAGCAGTTCTTC. This gives the protein CASSSGGANEQFF.

Only a few counts were recorded for this clone. This chain uses TRBV4-1 with TRBJ1-2; 10 bases are shared with TRBD1. The CDR3 extends over 16 amino acids. V lost 0 bases and J lost 5; bases outside the gene matches: 6. CDR1 is MGHRA and CDR2 is YSYEKL in the germline V gene. The CDR3 region is CASSQEGMGQGYGYTF. The DNA of the CDR3 is TGCGCCAGCAGCCAAGAAGGGATGGGACAGGGGTATGGCTACACCTTC.

This clone was seen once. The chain has TRBV5-6 and TRBJ2-4; 11 positions match TRBD1. The junction had 5 bases not matched to a gene; V was cut back by 4 bases and J by 2 bases. Germline assignment: CDR1 SGHDT and CDR2 YYEEEE. This CDR3 has 16 residues. The CDR3 nucleotides read TGTGCCAGCAGCATCCCGGACAGGGGGCCCAAAAACATTCAGTACTTC. It encodes CASSIPDRGPKNIQYF.

This clone was seen only once. The gene calls are TRBV6-1 and TRBJ1-4, with TRBD1 identical over 7 bases. Germline lookup yields CDR1 MNHNS and CDR2 SASEGT. The CDR3 totals 14 residues. J was trimmed by 0 bases and V by 6 bases; bases with no gene match: 1. CDR3 sequence: CASRGTATNEKLFF. The CDR3 nucleotides are TGTGCCAGCAGGGGGACAGCAACTAATGAAAAACTGTTTTTT.

This clone has only a few counts. The chain is built from TRBV6-5 and TRBJ1-2, with 8 bases matching TRBD1. Germline loops: CDR1 MNHEY, CDR2 SVGAGI. The V segment lost 5 bases and the J segment 3 bases; nucleotides outside the gene matches: 2. The CDR3 length is 13 residues. The CDR3 nucleotides read TGTGCCAGCAGTGCGGACAGGGACTATGGCTACACCTTC. This gives the protein CASSADRDYGYTF.

The chain has TRBV9 and TRBJ1-2; D is possibly TRBD1 (6 bases). This CDR3 has 15 amino acids. Trimming cost V 0 bases and J 2 bases, with 11 bases left between them. CDR1 and CDR2 (germline): SGDLS, YYNGEE. The CDR3 loop is CASSVALTGNYGYTF. The CDR3 DNA follows: TGTGCCAGCAGCGTAGCCCTGACAGGAAACTATGGCTACACCTTC.

The chain employs TRBV16 and TRBJ1-5; tentatively, D is TRBD1 (5 bases). CDR3 length: 15 residues. V was pared by 2 bases and J by 0 bases, with 8 bases between. Germline assignment: CDR1 KGHSY and CDR2 FQNENV. The CDR3 DNA is TGTGCCAGCAGCCAAGGCGGGGGTAGCAATCAGCCCCAGCATTTT. Translated: CASSQGGGSNQPQHF.

This CDR3 reads CASTQALNTEAFF. DNA of the CDR3: TGCGCCAGCACCCAGGCTTTGAACACTGAAGCTTTCTTT. The chain is built from TRBV10-1 and TRBJ1-1; D remains unclear. Germline assignment: CDR1 WNHNN and CDR2 SYGVQD (reference sequence). The CDR3 has 13 residues. V dropped 7 bases and J dropped 0 bases, with 9 bases sitting between them.

This clone was recorded once. The V gene is TRBV5-1, the J gene TRBJ1-1; D is unresolved. The CDR3 sequence is 15 residues long. Germline V CDR1 and CDR2: SGHRS, YFSETQ. Trimming took 2 bases from V and 1 from J, leaving 12 bases between them. In DNA, the CDR3 is TGCGCCAGCAGCTTATTGACAAACGCGAACACTGAAGCTTTCTTT. Amino acids: CASSLLTNANTEAFF.

The rearrangement links TRBV4-3 to TRBJ2-3; 15 positions match TRBD2. Germline V CDR1 and CDR2: LGHNA, YSLEER. The trim removed 1 base at V and 5 bases at J, leaving 1 base unmatched. The CDR3 runs to 16 residues. CDR3 coding DNA: TGCGCCAGCAGCCAAGGGACTAGCGGGGGGGAAGATACGCAGTATTTT. Translating gives CASSQGTSGGEDTQYF.

The chain joins TRBV5-1 to TRBJ2-6, with a weak D call TRBD1 (5 bases). The CDR3 runs 15 residues. Trimming cost V 2 bases and J 1 base, with 7 bases left between them. Germline CDR1 is SGHRS and CDR2 is YFSETQ. The CDR3 sequence: CASSFDRSGANVLTF. CDR3 nucleotide sequence: TGCGCCAGCAGCTTCGACAGATCTGGGGCCAACGTCCTGACTTTC.

This chain connects TRBV11-2 to TRBJ2-5; D may correspond to TRBD1 or TRBD2 (5 bases each). Trimming stripped 5 bases from V and 1 base from J, with 17 bases between. CDR1 is SGHAT, CDR2 FQNNGV, per germline. The CDR3 runs to 16 residues. This chain's CDR3 is CASSPRAGTTQETQYF. Written as DNA, the CDR3 is TGTGCCAGCAGCCCTAGGGCCGGGACCACCCAAGAGACCCAGTACTTC.

This sequence joins TRBV7-3 and TRBJ1-1, with D unresolved. The CDR3 is 13 residues long. V lost 2 bases and J 6 bases, leaving 10 bases between the germline ends. Germline V gene lookup returns CDR1 SGHTA and CDR2 FQGTGA. The CDR3: CASSLLEGSEAFF. CDR3 bases: TGTGCCAGCAGCTTATTGGAGGGCTCTGAAGCTTTCTTT.

The chain couples TRBV10-2 to TRBJ2-2; D gene unclear. The CDR3 sequence is 12 residues long. With 2 bases removed from V and 6 bases from J, the gap between germline ends came to 4 bases. Per germline, CDR1 WSHSY and CDR2 SAAADI. The CDR3 nucleotides are TGCGCCAGCAGTGAGGCCCCCGGGGAGCTGTTTTTT. It encodes CASSEAPGELFF.

This clone has more than one count but fewer than ten. The chain combines TRBV2 with TRBJ1-1; 9 bases line up with TRBD1. The CDR3 is made up of 14 amino acids. Germline-derived CDR1 and CDR2 are SNHLY and FYNNEI. The V segment lost 11 bases and the J segment 5 bases; nucleotides outside the gene matches: 12. CDR3: CAYNSGQGWTEAFF. The CDR3 DNA sequence: TGTGCCTACAACAGTGGACAGGGGTGGACTGAAGCTTTCTTT.